This passage covers 8 T cell receptor beta chains from one sample sequenced in a study of identical twins' blood T cells. TCRdb redid the calling of the 5' RACE reads with MiXCR, one entry per CDR3 protein. Of around 380,000 distinct CDR3 sequences detected, over 25% appear once; the ten largest clones hold about 6%. Specimen: PBMCs. The origin of the receptors is a woman aged 18-50 years in good health.

This clonotype was found a few times. The chain employs TRBV19 and TRBJ2-1, with a tentative D call TRBD2 (6 bases). CDR1 and CDR2 (germline): LNHDA, SQIVND (reference sequence). The CDR3 is 16 amino acids. The ends were cut back, 3 bases at V and 1 base at J, with 13 bases in the middle. The CDR3 loop is CASSIGTSYSYNEQFF. As DNA, the CDR3 is TGTGCCAGTAGTATCGGGACTTCCTATTCCTACAATGAGCAGTTCTTC. The full variable domain, in which reference TRBV19 and TRBJ2-1 provide the parts outside the CDR3, is DGGITQSPKYLFRKEGQNVTLSCEQNLNHDAMYWYRQDPGQGLRLIYYSQIVNDFQKGDIAEGYSVSREKKESFPLTVTSAQKNPTAFYLCASSIGTSYSYNEQFFGPGTRLTVL.

This clonotype has only a few counts. V gene TRBV20-1 combines with J gene TRBJ2-2, with TRBD2 matching over 9 bases. Germline values: CDR1 DFQATT, CDR2 SNEGSKA (reference sequence). The CDR3 spans 18 residues. The ends lost 0 bases at V and 5 bases at J; junction bases unmatched: 13. The CDR3 DNA follows: TGCAGTGCTAGAGATTCCCGACGCGGGAGGGCCGGAACCGGGGAGCTGTTTTTT. It encodes CSARDSRRGRAGTGELFF.

Of note for this clonotype: The junction departs from the called germline gene at one end, perhaps through a read error. The CDR3 DNA sequence: TGCGGTGCTAGAGATCGGCGGGGCGCTAGCACAGATACGCAGTATTTT. Amino acid sequence: CGARDRRGASTDTQYF. The genes are TRBV20-1 and TRBJ2-3; a possible D gene is TRBD2 (6 bases). This CDR3 comprises 16 residues. CDR1 and CDR2 from the germline V gene are DFQATT and SNEGSKA (reference sequence).

In its sample, this clonotype was seen a few times. Sequence at one end of the junction differs from germline and may be a read error. The V and J genes are TRBV5-4 and TRBJ1-3; TRBD1 might be the D (5 bases). Germline V CDR1 and CDR2: SGHNT, YYREEE (reference sequence). The CDR3 is made up of 10 amino acids. The CDR3 protein is CAGGPGIEDF. In nucleotides, the CDR3 is TGTGCCGGGGGACCAGGGATCGAGGATTTT.

This chain uses TRBV11-2 with TRBJ1-1; D gene uncertain. Germline V lookup: CDR1 SGHAT, CDR2 FQNNGV. This CDR3 region has 15 residues. V was trimmed by 2 bases and J by 7 bases, leaving 17 bases between them. The CDR3 DNA sequence: TGTGCCAGCAGCTTAACCTCAGGCGGAGGGTTTGAAGCTTTCTTT. Residues: CASSLTSGGGFEAFF.

The genes are TRBV10-3 and TRBJ2-1, with 11 bases matching TRBD2. Germline values: CDR1 ENHRY, CDR2 SYGVKD. This CDR3 is built from 15 residues. Losses at the gene ends were 10 bases for V and 10 bases for J; bases not matched to a gene: 15. The CDR3 DNA is TGTGCCACCGTCTCGTATAGCGGGAGGGCCGGGGAGCAGTTCTTC. Protein: CATVSYSGRAGEQFF.

This clonotype was seen a few times. The chain recombines TRBV29-1 with TRBJ2-3; TRBD2 aligns across 12 bases. The V and J ends lost 4 bases and 0 bases, in that order; junction bases with no gene match: 2. CDR3 length: 15 residues. Germline lookup yields CDR1 SQVTM and CDR2 ANQGSEA. The CDR3 nucleotides are TGCAGCGTTGTACTAGCGGGAGGTAGCACAGATACGCAGTATTTT. Amino acid sequence: CSVVLAGGSTDTQYF.

This clonotype was seen a single time. A much larger clone differs by one base, so this may be a read error. The V call is TRBV28, the J call TRBJ1-2; D gene ambiguous. Germline V gene data show CDR1 as MDHEN and CDR2 as SYDVKM. CDR3 length equals 14 residues. V lost 6 bases and J lost 6, with 17 bases in between. The CDR3 region is CASRGQRTGHGYTF. CDR3 bases: TGTGCCAGCAGAGGTCAGCGTACTGGCCATGGCTACACCTTC.